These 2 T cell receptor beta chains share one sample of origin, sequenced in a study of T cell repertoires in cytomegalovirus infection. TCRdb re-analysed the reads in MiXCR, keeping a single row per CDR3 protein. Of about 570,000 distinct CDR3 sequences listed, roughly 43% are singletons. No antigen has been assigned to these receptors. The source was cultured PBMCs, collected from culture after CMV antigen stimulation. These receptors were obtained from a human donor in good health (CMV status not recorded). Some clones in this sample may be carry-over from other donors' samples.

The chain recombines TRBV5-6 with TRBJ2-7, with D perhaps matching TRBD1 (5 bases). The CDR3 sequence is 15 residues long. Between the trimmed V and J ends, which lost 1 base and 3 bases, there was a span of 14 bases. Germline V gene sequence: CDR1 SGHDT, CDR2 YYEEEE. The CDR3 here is CASSLLRGPNYEQYF. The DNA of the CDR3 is TGTGCCAGCAGCTTGCTTAGGGGCCCTAACTACGAGCAGTACTTC.

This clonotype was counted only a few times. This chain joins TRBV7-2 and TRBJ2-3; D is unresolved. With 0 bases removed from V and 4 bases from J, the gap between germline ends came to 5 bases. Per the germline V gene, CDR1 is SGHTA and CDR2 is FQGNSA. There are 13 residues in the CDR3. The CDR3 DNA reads TGTGCCAGCAGCTTAGCCTACTCAGATACGCAGTATTTT. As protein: CASSLAYSDTQYF.